The TCR beta chain described here comes from a study of vaccination and CD4 T cells after COVID-19. Study-wide background: Six males and four females constituted the convalescent cohort, two of whom were Hispanic.

This clonotype is labeled medium-sized. Its target is unknown. Specified treatment: roughly 10-day PBMC culture with coronavirus spike peptide pools or control peptides (ViraFEST assay). ViraFEST relied on peptide pools to expand antigen-specific T cells; the TCRs were sequenced afterward. CDR1 MNHNS and CDR2 SASEGT come from the germline V gene. V dropped 7 bases and J dropped 3; count of bases not matched to a gene: 18. The CDR3 length is 19 residues. Oncomine TCR Beta short-read sequencing was applied to DNA from cultured CD4+ T cells. After culture, CD4+ T cells served as the source for genomic DNA extraction. MiXCR was run by TCRdb on the PCR reads, yielding one entry per CDR3 protein. The sample includes about 15,000 distinct CDR3 sequences, approximately 40% of them seen just once.

The source was CD4+ T cells from blood, cultured in vitro, collected before SARS-CoV-2 vaccination. This TCR came from a human donor who had recovered from COVID-19. The rearrangement joins TRBV6-1 to TRBJ1-6; 7 bases fit TRBD1. The CDR3, as DNA: TGTGCCAGCAAACCCCGACAGGGTGTCGATTCGGACTATAATTCACCCCTCCACTTT. Amino acids: CASKPRQGVDSDYNSPLHF.